A few counts support the clone carrying this T cell receptor (beta chain). The sample belongs to a study of blood T cells in healthy people across ages. Germline CDR1 reads MNHEY; CDR2 reads SVGEGT. Trimming removed 8 bases at V and 3 bases at J, with 11 bases between. This CDR3 comprises 12 residues. With a J-beta primer mix and a sample-barcoded 5' primer, a second PCR ran about 7 to 12 cycles. From the 5' RACE reads, TCRdb called clonotypes with MiXCR, one entry per CDR3 protein. The sample carries 730,000 or so distinct CDR3 sequences, less than 45% recorded once. Source material: blood. The chain is built from TRBV6-2 or TRBV6-3 and TRBJ2-7; D is uncertain. This TCR derives from an elderly man in good health. CDR3 nucleotides: TGTGCCAGCGAATCGGGCGGCTACGAGCAGTACTTC. Amino acids: CASESGGYEQYF.